This TCR beta chain emerged from a study of T cells in Graves' hyperthyroidism and ophthalmopathy (dated by TCRdb to about 2019). Study-wide context: Peripheral blood was sampled at the time of initial diagnosis, prior to any treatment. TCR V-J signatures able to tell the groups apart were searched for in a discovery cohort of 95 or so patients, of whom roughly 42 had Graves' ophthalmopathy and some 60 had stable Graves' hyperthyroidism. Prospective prediction of ophthalmopathy was tested in an independent validation cohort of 18 to 20 hyperthyroidism patients and 17 patients who later progressed to ophthalmopathy. The 100 discovery patients were randomly split 7:3 into training and test sets. In about 6 Graves' hyperthyroidism patients, the study also compared T-cell repertoires from thyroid tissue with T-cell repertoires from blood. Once sampling was done, hyperthyroidism patients were given methimazole at a starting dose of 30 mg daily, whereas ophthalmopathy patients were given high-dose intravenous methylprednisolone. According to the paper, TCR Vbeta CDR3 sequencing was carried out on some 140 peripheral blood samples, which came from fewer than 50 ophthalmopathy, 75 or so hyperthyroidism and roughly 17 progressor patients.

TCR beta CDR3 regions were amplified from RNA transcripts. The TCR CDR3 was subjected to a first round of RT-PCR using the HTBI primer set and the Qiagen OneStep RT-PCR kit. Libraries were constructed in a second round of multiplex PCR, after which size selection and purification were performed. Libraries were sequenced paired-end with 100 bp reads on an Illumina HiSeq2000. As for the authors' bioinformatics: SOAPnuke was used to process the raw data, throwing out any read that contained adapters or uncalled bases, had a mean Phred below 15, or lacked an exact constant-primer or identifier match. COPE v1.2.5 was used to merge high-quality paired reads, and clonotypes were defined as unique nucleotide sequences. Clonotypes were aligned to IMGT TRBV, TRBD and TRBJ reference segments using MiTCR v1.1. Only V-J combinations with frequency above 0.0001, covering approximately 99% of repertoires, were analysed. The TCS score was defined as F50 (clonal expansion) divided by E x V (chaos), with BLOSUM62-based TCRdist calculated between CDR3 peptides within each V-J. Welch's t-statistics and random forest reduced approximately 520 V-J features to fewer than 15, which were used in a naive Bayes classifier (R e1071). Using fastp trimming at Q25 and MiXCR clonotype assembly, TCRdb reanalyzed the public sequencing data and kept in-frame beta chains. Every entry covers one CDR3 protein and lists the most common genes and DNA from its rows. The V and J calls, along with clone size, are taken from TCRdb and not from the paper's own processing. This sample holds under 350,000 distinct CDR3 sequences; 21% were observed only once. The top ten clonotypes cover over 45% of the sample.

This clonotype was observed at least ten times. Its antigen is still unknown. No much larger clone is present one base from it, and per-base qualities are unavailable. Stable Graves' hyperthyroidism was defined as the absence of progression to ophthalmopathy over 18 months of follow-up. The hyperthyroidism patients were between 18 and 65 years old and newly diagnosed, with a disease duration of less than 2 months. Patients with uncontrolled infections, other autoimmune diseases, pregnancy or lactation were excluded. Diagnoses were established on the basis of clinical symptoms, serum thyroxine and TRAb, thyroid ultrasound, and orbital computed tomography. PBMCs were isolated from about 9.2 ml of fresh peripheral blood by Ficoll-Paque density gradient centrifugation. Trizol reagent was used to extract total RNA, and RNA quality was then checked on an Agilent 2100 Bioanalyzer. V is cut back by 3 bases and J by 3 bases, with 1 base in the junction unmatched. CDR1 and CDR2 (DFQATT, SNEGSKA) derive from the germline V gene (reference sequence). The CDR3 runs 14 residues from the cysteine to the phenylalanine. Only the CDR3 portion is preserved as DNA: 42 bases, with reading frame beginning at the first base.

General conclusions and limits of the study: Sample size was not statistically predetermined, and investigators were not blinded to group allocation. During validation, the model predicted progression to ophthalmopathy a median of around 7 months ahead of onset, with around 71% sensitivity and around 72% specificity. In cross-validation, a model built on a 13 V-J signature told ophthalmopathy apart from stable hyperthyroidism with approximately 90% sensitivity and around 84% specificity, and in testing the same model reached 80%/75%. Most expanded thyroid clonotypes (frequency above 0.001) were also detected in blood, suggesting blood repertoires may reflect thyroid immune responses.

Recombination linked TRBV20-1 to TRBJ2-7, with 14 bases matching TRBD2. The clonotype comes from a woman between 50 and 59 years old with Graves' hyperthyroidism. Source material: blood. This receptor carries the CDR3 CSARTSGRVYEQYF. The DNA sequence is as follows: TGCAGTGCTAGGACTAGCGGGAGGGTCTACGAGCAGTACTTC.